The 17 T cell receptor beta chains listed next were all sequenced from one sample in a study of cytomegalovirus exposure and HLA in healthy donors. The primer mix had 60 Vbeta and 13 Jbeta primers. Measured with immunoSEQ multiplex PCR; TCRdb has only the in-frame clones, and not every one. The sample records about 94,000 clones, over 65% being singletons. Material for sequencing was PBMCs. Receptors originate from a man younger than 40 in good health and CMV-seronegative.

The J gene is TRBJ1-6, the V gene TRBV7-2; weak D call: TRBD1 (5 bases). CDR3 length equals 15 residues. Trimming cost V 2 bases and J 7 bases, with 12 bases left between them. CDR1 SGHTA and CDR2 FQGNSA come from the germline V gene. The CDR3 sequence: CASSLYAGRNSPLHF. The CDR3 nucleotides read TGTGCCAGCAGCTTATATGCAGGGAGGAATTCACCCCTCCACTTT.

V usage is TRBV11-2 and J usage is TRBJ1-2, with a tentative D call TRBD1 (5 bases). In germline, CDR1 is SGHAT, CDR2 FQNNGV. With 7 bases removed from V and 4 bases from J, the gap between germline ends came to 22 bases. The CDR3 loop spans 16 amino acids. CDR3 residues: CASNPFRIGRGYGYTF. CDR3 DNA sequence: TGTGCCAGCAACCCTTTCCGAATAGGAAGGGGCTATGGCTACACCTTC.

This clone was observed once. The chain uses TRBV19 and TRBJ2-1; 9 bases map to TRBD1. The V segment lost 6 bases and the J segment 4 bases; nucleotides outside the gene matches: 7. CDR1 and CDR2 (germline): LNHDA, SQIVND (reference sequence). The CDR3 consists of 15 residues. CDR3 in amino acids: CASSRPGQGYNEQFF. The CDR3 bases are TGTGCCAGTAGCCGACCGGGACAGGGTTACAATGAGCAGTTCTTC.

The chain recombines TRBV30 with TRBJ1-5, with D hard to call. Germline V CDR1 and CDR2: GTSNPN, SVGIG (reference sequence). V was pared by 0 bases and J by 3 bases, with 6 bases between. This CDR3 region has 13 residues. For the CDR3, the DNA is TGTGCCTGGAGTGTAGACACCAATCAGCCCCAGCATTTT. Amino acid sequence: CAWSVDTNQPQHF.

This clone was seen more than once but under ten times. The V and J genes are TRBV27 and TRBJ2-1; 8 nucleotides align to TRBD2. Germline trimming cut 7 bases from V and 9 bases from J; bases unmatched to any gene: 20. CDR1 is MNHEY and CDR2 is SMNVEV in the germline V gene (reference sequence). There are 17 residues in the CDR3. The CDR3 loop is CASIKVSGIPSKSEQFF. The CDR3 region has the DNA TGTGCCAGCATCAAAGTTAGCGGGATTCCTTCTAAGAGTGAGCAGTTCTTC.

The chain recombines TRBV11-2 with TRBJ2-1; 11 bases agree with TRBD2. V trimming: 3 bases; J trimming: 8 bases; junction bases outside the gene matches: 9. This CDR3 spans 16 amino acids. CDR1 is SGHAT and CDR2 is FQNNGV in the germline V gene. In nucleotides, the CDR3 is TGTGCCAGCAGCTTTATACTAGCGGGAGTAGGTGATGAGCAGTTCTTC. This sequence encodes CASSFILAGVGDEQFF.

As concerns this clone: The germline gene is not matched at one end of the junction; a read error may be the cause. Within the sample, other DNA sequences also encode this same CDR3. The gene calls are TRBV7-9 and TRBJ2-7; no reliable D call. The length of the CDR3 is 12 residues. Germline V gives CDR1 SEHNR, CDR2 FQNEAQ (reference sequence). Written as DNA, the CDR3 is TGTTCCAGCAGACGTACGGGCTACGAGCAGTACTTC. Translating it yields CSSRRTGYEQYF.

The chain has TRBV7-8 and TRBJ2-1; possibly TRBD1 for D (6 bases). Trimming pared 2 bases from V and 0 bases from J, leaving 14 bases between. The CDR3 extends over 17 amino acids. The germline V gene encodes CDR1 SGHVS and CDR2 FQNEAQ. The CDR3 loop reads CASSLSYRESSYNEQFF. Written as DNA, the CDR3 is TGTGCCAGCAGCTTATCATACAGGGAAAGCTCCTACAATGAGCAGTTCTTC.

This clone was detected a few times. J is TRBJ2-3 and V is TRBV7-2, with 10 bases aligning to TRBD2. Germline CDR1 reads SGHTA; CDR2 reads FQGNSA. The length of the CDR3 is 17 residues. J gave up 0 bases and V 4 bases, and 7 bases lay outside the gene matches. The CDR3 bases are TGTGCCAGCAGCTATCTCGGACTAGCGGCTAGCACAGATACGCAGTATTTT. Translated: CASSYLGLAASTDTQYF.

The chain uses TRBV4-1 and TRBJ1-3; TRBD1 agrees at 8 bases. Germline CDR1 and CDR2: MGHRA and YSYEKL. The CDR3 length is 15 residues. With V trimmed by 4 bases and J by 0 bases, 2 bases remained unmatched. Here the CDR3 reads CASSRDRLSGNTIYF. The DNA for the CDR3 is TGCGCCAGCAGCCGGGACAGGCTCTCTGGAAACACCATATATTTT.

The chain employs TRBV6-6 and TRBJ2-3; 7 bases line up with TRBD1. CDR3 size: 15 residues. J was trimmed by 5 bases and V by 2 bases; bases with no gene match: 7. From germline, CDR1 is MNHNY and CDR2 SVGAGI (reference sequence). The CDR3 reads CASSYGGQPGDTQYF. CDR3 DNA: TGTGCCAGCAGTTACGGGGGACAGCCCGGAGATACGCAGTATTTT.

J is TRBJ2-7 and V is TRBV5-4, with 7 positions matching TRBD1. The CDR3 covers 15 residues. J lost 7 bases, V lost 2 bases, and 12 bases had no gene match. In germline, CDR1 is SGHNT, CDR2 YYREEE (reference sequence). The CDR3 DNA reads as TGTGCCAGCAGCTTAACCGGGACAGCAGCGTGGGAGCAGTACTTC. Residues: CASSLTGTAAWEQYF.

The V gene is TRBV21-1, the J gene TRBJ2-1; the table's D call, TRBD2, was not checked against the DNA. TRBV21-1 is assigned pseudogene status. CDR3 length: 20 amino acids. CDR3 region: CASSSPSLGATSGGPDEQFF. CDR3 bases: TGTGCCAGCAGCTCACCGTCTTTGGGGGCGACATCGGGGGGGCCCGATGAGCAGTTCTTC.

The rearrangement uses TRBV5-1 and TRBJ2-2; D is undetermined. The CDR3 loop spans 15 amino acids. V dropped 0 bases and J dropped 0 bases, with 6 bases sitting between them. CDR1 and CDR2 from the germline V gene are SGHRS and YFSETQ. CDR3 in DNA: TGCGCCAGCAGCTTGGACAGCCCGAACACCGGGGAGCTGTTTTTT. Protein sequence: CASSLDSPNTGELFF. The whole variable domain, filled in from reference TRBV5-1 and TRBJ2-2, reads KAGVTQTPRYLIKTRGQQVTLSCSPISGHRSVSWYQQTPGQGLQFLFEYFSETQRNKGNFPGRFSGRQFSNSRSEMNVSTLELGDSALYLCASSLDSPNTGELFFGEGSRLTVL.

The chain has TRBV7-2 and TRBJ2-2, with 9 nucleotides matching TRBD1. Trimming took 5 bases from V and 2 from J; bases not matched to a gene: 6. There are 16 residues in the CDR3. The V gene's germline CDR1 is SGHTA and CDR2 FQGNSA. This CDR3 is CASSEGQGKNTGELFF. The CDR3 DNA sequence: TGTGCCAGCAGCGAGGGACAGGGAAAAAACACCGGGGAGCTGTTTTTT.

The chain combines TRBV4-2 with TRBJ2-7; TRBD1 matches 7 bases. The CDR3 totals 15 residues. The germline V gene has CDR1 LGHNA and CDR2 YNFKEQ. V shed 4 bases and J 2 bases; nucleotides not matched to a gene: 8. For the CDR3, the DNA is TGTGCCAGCAGCCTCGAACCCGGGACAGCCTACGAGCAGTACTTC. Protein product: CASSLEPGTAYEQYF.

The chain has TRBV10-3 and TRBJ1-1; 7 bases align to TRBD1. Germline CDR1 is ENHRY and CDR2 is SYGVKD. The V gene end was trimmed by 10 bases and the J gene end by 1 base; junction bases not matched to a gene: 9. The CDR3 spans 14 residues. CDR3 in DNA: TGTGCCAGCAGAATATACAGGGGGAACACTGAAGCTTTCTTT. This sequence encodes CASRIYRGNTEAFF.